This entry features one T cell receptor beta chain sequence. No antigen is known for it. Per-base qualities were not stored, and no clone one base away is much larger. Participants in the prospective study were aged about 18 to 95 years, lived in 20 to 30 United States geographic areas, and enrolled through a virtual design. In the prospective study, participants were assigned to cohorts based on the clinical history participants reported in a screening survey and a study questionnaire. Recovered participants in ImmuneRACE Cohort 3 were defined as having two consecutive negative NP/OP PCR tests, clearance from a healthcare professional, or resolution of symptoms. Mobile phlebotomists in the prospective study collected whole blood, serum and a nasopharyngeal or oropharyngeal swab from every participant. Over an approximately 2-month period, participants in the prospective study had the option of providing additional blood draws and questionnaires. Prospective study blood samples were shipped either frozen or at room temperature before DNA extraction.

The V and J ends are trimmed by 5 bases and 5 bases, leaving 22 bases between them. Reading the germline V gene (reference sequence) gives CDR1 MNHNY and CDR2 SVGAGI. The CDR3, cysteine through phenylalanine, is 17 amino acids long. CDR3 DNA is the only sequence kept; it has 51 bases, read in frame from the first base. This entry belongs to a study of blood T cell repertoires in COVID-19 (dated by TCRdb to the early 2020s). About the investigation overall: Samples from collaborators originated in the United States, Italy and Spain and spanned both the acute and convalescent phases of COVID-19. Where HLA class I and class II types were available, the types were taken from metadata supplied by the sample provider, not from assay-based typing. The sample metadata nearly always contained a de-identified subject ID, COVID-19 status, age in years and sex. The samples were drawn from the first 160 participants of the ongoing ImmuneRACE study and from 1,254 subjects provided by 6 global collaborators. The prospective study material was composed of cDNA or gDNA derived from T cells, B-cell-depleted T cells, or PBMCs. The dataset comprised deeply sampled blood TCRbeta repertoires from subjects exposed to, actively infected with, or recovered from COVID-19. The repertoires were released in a freely available public database meant as a resource for research on the immune response to SARS-CoV-2.

What the work shows at the level of the full study, not this receptor alone: Clinical and demographic metadata were provided uncurated, with the amount varying by source and participant.

TCRbeta CDR3 regions were amplified from genomic DNA by means of the immunoSEQ Assay, a bias-controlled multiplex PCR. The authors' pipeline ran thus. The number of nucleated cells in each sample was estimated from the amplification of reference gene primers within the assay. To quantify the absolute abundance of each unique TCRbeta CDR3 rearrangement, sequence reads were collapsed and filtered. For each sample, productive Simpson clonality was calculated by taking the square root of Simpson's diversity index across productive rearrangements. As stored in TCRdb, this immuneACCESS dataset retains in-frame rearrangements with V and J assigned. A fraction of the clones does not appear; measured against another copy, unresolved V genes explain less than half of the discrepancy, and the remainder lacks a known reason. V and J calls and clone size come straight from that table; D and trimming were deduced from the DNA. The sample table records over 200,000 clones; around 90% of these occur just once. The top ten constitute less than 1.5% of the sample.

This clonotype originated in a man aged 25-45 years who had recovered from COVID-19. The V gene is TRBV6-6 and the J gene is TRBJ1-5; a tentative D call is TRBD1 (5 bases match). Sequencing input: PBMCs or T cells enriched from blood (not recorded which). In nucleotides, the sequence is TGTGCCAGCAGTCCAGTTAGGGGCTCAGGAGGGGATCAGCCCCAGCATTTT. The encoded protein is CASSPVRGSGGDQPQHF.